This TCR beta chain was recovered during a study of control samples from healthy donors and cancer patients. CDR1 is LGHDT, CDR2 YNNKEL, per germline (reference sequence). V dropped 0 bases and J dropped 9; count of bases not matched to a gene: 6. This CDR3 spans 15 amino acids. Sequenced by immunoSEQ multiplex PCR; TCRdb stores in-frame clones only, minus some. The sample lists roughly 130,000 clones, less than 95% occurring once. The specimen sequenced was blood. The source is a man younger than 45 in good health. The genes are TRBV3-1 (or the pseudogene TRBV3-2) and TRBJ2-1, with TRBD1 identical over 9 bases. The DNA of the CDR3 is TGTGCCAGCAGCCAAGACCGGGACAGGGTTGGTGAGCAGTTCTTC. The encoded protein is CASSQDRDRVGEQFF.